This passage covers 3 T cell receptor beta chains from one sample sequenced in a study of shared clonotypes between healthy human individuals. The method was immunoSEQ multiplex PCR; TCRdb's version includes in-frame clones alone and lacks a portion of them. The sample includes some 1.4 million clones, roughly 96% seen only once; the top ten take approximately 1.1%. The material sequenced was naive CD4+ T cells sorted from blood. Subset denoted: CD45RA+ positively selected. These TCRs come from a man aged 25-45 years in good health.

This rearrangement joins TRBV13 to TRBJ2-1, with 9 positions matching TRBD2. The germline gives CDR1 PRHDT, CDR2 FYEKMQ (reference sequence). This CDR3 has 17 amino acids. V lost 3 bases, J lost 4 bases, and 10 bases stayed unmatched. CDR3 sequence: CASSLVAGGYSYNEQFF. CDR3 in DNA: TGTGCCAGCAGCTTGGTTGCGGGAGGGTATAGTTACAATGAGCAGTTCTTC.

As for this clone: The sample has other DNA sequences that encode this CDR3 too. The V and J genes are TRBV5-1 and TRBJ2-2; 8 bases are shared with TRBD2. The CDR3 extends over 15 amino acids. Germline CDR1 is SGHRS and CDR2 is YFSETQ. The trim removed 0 bases at V and 6 bases at J, leaving 4 bases unmatched. The CDR3, as DNA: TGCGCCAGCAGCTTGGCCGGAGCGGGAGCCGGGGAGCTGTTTTTT. Protein: CASSLAGAGAGELFF.

The V call is TRBV6-1, the J call TRBJ2-7, with D possibly matching TRBD2 (5 bases). V lost 4 bases and J lost 2, with 21 bases in between. This CDR3 contains 17 residues. In germline, CDR1 is MNHNS, CDR2 SASEGT. This chain's CDR3 is CASSAREHSSPPYEQYF. DNA for the CDR3: TGTGCCAGCAGTGCGAGGGAACATTCCAGCCCTCCCTACGAGCAGTACTTC.